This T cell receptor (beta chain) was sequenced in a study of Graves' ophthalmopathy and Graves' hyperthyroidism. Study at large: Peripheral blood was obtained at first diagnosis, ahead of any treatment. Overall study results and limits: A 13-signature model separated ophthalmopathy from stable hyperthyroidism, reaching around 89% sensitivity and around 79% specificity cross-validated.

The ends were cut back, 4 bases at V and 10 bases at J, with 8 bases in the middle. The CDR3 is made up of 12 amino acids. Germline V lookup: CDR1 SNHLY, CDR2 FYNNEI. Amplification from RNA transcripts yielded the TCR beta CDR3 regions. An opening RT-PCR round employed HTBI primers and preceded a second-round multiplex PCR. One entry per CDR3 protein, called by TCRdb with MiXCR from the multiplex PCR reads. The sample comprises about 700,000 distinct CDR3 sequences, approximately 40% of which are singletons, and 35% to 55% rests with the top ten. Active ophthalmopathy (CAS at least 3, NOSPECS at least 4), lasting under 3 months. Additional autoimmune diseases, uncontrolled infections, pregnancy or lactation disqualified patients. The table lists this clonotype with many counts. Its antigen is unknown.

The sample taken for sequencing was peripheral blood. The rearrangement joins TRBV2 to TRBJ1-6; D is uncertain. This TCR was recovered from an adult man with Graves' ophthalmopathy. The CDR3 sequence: CASSGILSPLHF. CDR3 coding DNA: TGTGCCAGCAGTGGGATCCTCTCACCCCTCCACTTT.